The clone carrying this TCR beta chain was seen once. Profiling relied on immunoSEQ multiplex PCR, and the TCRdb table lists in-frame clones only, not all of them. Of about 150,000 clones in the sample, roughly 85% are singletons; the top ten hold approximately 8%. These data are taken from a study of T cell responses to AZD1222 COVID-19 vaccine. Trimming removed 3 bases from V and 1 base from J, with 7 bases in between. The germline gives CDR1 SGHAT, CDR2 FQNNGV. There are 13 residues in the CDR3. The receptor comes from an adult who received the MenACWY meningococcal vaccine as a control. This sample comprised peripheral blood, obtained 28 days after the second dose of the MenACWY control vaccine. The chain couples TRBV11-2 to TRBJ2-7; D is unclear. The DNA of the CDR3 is TGTGCCAGCAGCTTTAGGTTTTCCTACGAGCAGTACTTC. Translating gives CASSFRFSYEQYF.